The 14 T cell receptor beta chains in this list originate from one sample, sequenced in a study of cytomegalovirus exposure and HLA in healthy donors. The PCR ran on 60 Vbeta and 13 Jbeta primers. TCRdb's copy holds only in-frame clones and misses some; the assay was immunoSEQ multiplex PCR. The repertoire table contains approximately 45,000 clones. Sequencing was carried out using PBMCs. The source of these receptors is a woman aged 40-49 years in good health and CMV-seronegative.

This CDR3 is CASSEVAGGYNEQFF. CDR3 sequence (DNA): TGTGCCAGCAGTGAAGTAGCGGGGGGCTACAATGAGCAGTTCTTC. This sequence joins TRBV6-1 and TRBJ2-1; the match to TRBD2 covers 10 bases. CDR3 length: 15 residues. V dropped 1 base and J dropped 3; count of bases not matched to a gene: 0. Germline CDR1 and CDR2: MNHNS and SASEGT.

This chain links TRBV16 with TRBJ2-1; D is possibly TRBD2 (7 bases). The CDR3 covers 14 residues. From germline, CDR1 is KGHSY and CDR2 FQNENV. Trimming cost V 2 bases and J 8 bases, with 13 bases left between them. The CDR3: CASSQVGGADEQFF. The CDR3, as DNA: TGTGCCAGCAGCCAAGTGGGGGGGGCGGATGAGCAGTTCTTC.

The chain recombines TRBV5-1 with TRBJ2-3, with 9 bases identical to TRBD2. The CDR3 runs 14 residues. V dropped 9 bases and J dropped 2; count of bases not matched to a gene: 7. Germline CDR1 and CDR2: SGHRS and YFSETQ. For the CDR3, the DNA is TGCGCCACCAGGCGCGGGAGGGACACAGATACGCAGTATTTT. The encoded protein is CATRRGRDTDTQYF.

This sequence joins TRBV5-1 and TRBJ2-1; D possibly corresponds to TRBD1 (5 bases). V lost 1 base and J 5 bases, leaving 10 bases between the germline ends. The CDR3 runs 14 residues. Germline V gene data show CDR1 as SGHRS and CDR2 as YFSETQ. The CDR3: CASSLSDSDNEQFF. The CDR3 DNA follows: TGCGCCAGCAGCTTGAGTGACAGCGACAATGAGCAGTTCTTC.

V gene TRBV5-5 combines with J gene TRBJ2-5, with 8 bases aligning to TRBD1. Germline CDR1 SGHKS, CDR2 YYEKEE (reference sequence). This CDR3 is built from 14 residues. The J segment lost 5 bases and the V segment lost 4 bases, leaving 7 bases of the junction unmatched. Here the CDR3 DNA reads TGTGCCAGCAGCGGAGGACAGGGTTGGGAGACCCAGTACTTC. Translation gives CASSGGQGWETQYF.

The chain combines TRBV4-1 with TRBJ2-2, with D possibly being TRBD1 (6 bases). Germline loops: CDR1 MGHRA, CDR2 YSYEKL. The CDR3 loop spans 15 amino acids. Trimming removed 3 bases from V and 5 bases from J, with 13 bases in between. CDR3 protein: CASSHGRGATGELFF. The DNA for the CDR3 is TGCGCCAGCAGCCACGGCAGGGGAGCGACCGGGGAGCTGTTTTTT.

This rearrangement joins TRBV30 to TRBJ1-5, with D hard to call. Trimming pared 3 bases from V and 6 bases from J, leaving 9 bases between. The CDR3 sequence is 12 residues long. Per germline, CDR1 GTSNPN and CDR2 SVGIG (reference sequence). The CDR3 sequence is CAWRAGSQPQHF. CDR3 sequence (DNA): TGTGCCTGGAGGGCGGGGAGTCAGCCCCAGCATTTT. Full variable domain (remainder filled in from reference TRBV30 and TRBJ1-5): SQTIHQWPATLVQPVGSPLSLECTVEGTSNPNLYWYRQAAGRGLQLLFYSVGIGQISSEVPQNLSASRPQDRQFILSSKKLLLSDSGFYLCAWRAGSQPQHFGDGTRLSIL.

Comments on this clone: The same CDR3 arises from other DNA sequences in this sample as well. The rearrangement links TRBV2 to TRBJ1-5; D possibly corresponds to TRBD1 (5 bases). V was clipped by 7 bases and J by 6 bases, with 16 bases between them. Per germline, CDR1 SNHLY and CDR2 FYNNEI. This CDR3 contains 14 residues. The CDR3 protein is CASTPSGGFQPQHF. The CDR3 bases are TGTGCCAGCACCCCCTCCGGGGGGTTTCAGCCCCAGCATTTT.

This chain links TRBV18 with TRBJ2-1; the D gene is possibly TRBD1 (5 bases). Germline values: CDR1 KGHSH, CDR2 LQKENI. The CDR3 loop spans 11 amino acids. Trimming cost V 7 bases and J 5 bases, with 6 bases left between them. Here the CDR3 DNA reads TGTGCCAGCTACAGGAACAATGAGCAGTTCTTC. As protein: CASYRNNEQFF.

The DNA of the CDR3 is TGTGCCAGCAGCTTAGGACTGCAAGGAGATACGCAGTATTTT. Translating gives CASSLGLQGDTQYF. The chain combines TRBV7-2 with TRBJ2-3; unclear D gene. Deletions cut 1 base from V and 5 bases from J, with 10 bases between. This CDR3 contains 14 residues. The germline gives CDR1 SGHTA, CDR2 FQGNSA.

J is TRBJ2-2 and V is TRBV30; maybe TRBD1 (5 bases). The CDR3 spans 11 residues. V was shortened by 3 bases and J by 6 bases, with 5 bases between the two germline ends. CDR1 is GTSNPN and CDR2 is SVGIG in the germline V gene (reference sequence). As DNA, the CDR3 is TGTGCCTGGAGAGGGGCCGGGGAGCTGTTTTTT. This translates into CAWRGAGELFF.

V is TRBV6-1 and J is TRBJ1-2, with D possibly TRBD1 on 5 matching bases. The germline V gene encodes CDR1 MNHNS and CDR2 SASEGT. Trimming removed 2 bases from V and 1 base from J, with 11 bases in between. The CDR3 length is 15 residues. The chain's CDR3 is CASSEQGMGNYGYTF. DNA of the CDR3: TGTGCCAGCAGTGAACAGGGTATGGGTAACTATGGCTACACCTTC.

CDR3 amino acids: CASSLVPGNTEAFF. The CDR3 DNA reads TGCGCCAGCAGCTTGGTTCCGGGTAACACTGAAGCTTTCTTT. The chain joins TRBV5-1 to TRBJ1-1; no definite D call. CDR3 size: 14 residues. V was pared by 0 bases and J by 2 bases, with 8 bases between. The germline V gene has CDR1 SGHRS and CDR2 YFSETQ. Based on the CDR3 plus reference TRBV5-1 and TRBJ1-1, the full variable domain is KAGVTQTPRYLIKTRGQQVTLSCSPISGHRSVSWYQQTPGQGLQFLFEYFSETQRNKGNFPGRFSGRQFSNSRSEMNVSTLELGDSALYLCASSLVPGNTEAFFGQGTRLTVV.

This chain links TRBV28 with TRBJ2-5; the D is unclear. Between the trimmed V and J ends, which lost 6 bases and 4 bases, there was a span of 12 bases. The germline CDR1 and CDR2 sequences are MDHEN and SYDVKM. The CDR3 has 13 amino acids. The chain's CDR3 is CASSRLVRETQYF. As DNA, the CDR3 is TGTGCCAGCAGCCGGTTGGTTCGAGAGACCCAGTACTTC. Full variable domain (remainder filled in from reference TRBV28 and TRBJ2-5): DVKVTQSSRYLVKRTGEKVFLECVQDMDHENMFWYRQDPGLGLRLIYFSYDVKMKEKGDIPEGYSVSREKKERFSLILESASTNQTSMYLCASSRLVRETQYFGPGTRLLVL.